The 12 T cell receptor beta chains presented below share a single source sample, sequenced in a study of T-cell reconstitution after alpha-beta-depleted transplantation in children. Preparation of the TCRbeta library used unique molecular identifiers. A single record per CDR3 protein comes from TCRdb applying MiXCR to the PCR reads. Here the sample spans 600,000 to 700,000 distinct CDR3 sequences, 15% to 20% being singletons. The starting material was PBMCs from the stem cell graft donor, obtained from the stem cell graft. These receptor sequences come from a human donor who donated a stem cell graft to a child with acute myeloid leukemia.

The chain uses TRBV7-2 and TRBJ2-7; TRBD2 matches 11 bases. Germline loops: CDR1 SGHTA, CDR2 FQGNSA. CDR3 length equals 15 residues. Trimming at V came to 3 bases and at J to 2 bases, leaving 3 bases not matched to a gene. As DNA, the CDR3 is TGTGCCAGCAGCTTTAGCGGGGGGGTTCCCTACGAGCAGTACTTC. Amino acid sequence: CASSFSGGVPYEQYF.

This clonotype showed up many times. V gene TRBV20-1 combines with J gene TRBJ2-7; a possible D gene is TRBD1 (5 bases). The CDR3 has 17 residues. V was shortened by 0 bases and J by 2 bases, with 20 bases between the two germline ends. CDR1 and CDR2 from the germline V gene are DFQATT and SNEGSKA (reference sequence). Here the CDR3 reads CSARDSDLAGRTYEQYF. CDR3 nucleotides: TGCAGTGCTAGAGATTCTGATCTGGCAGGGCGTACCTACGAGCAGTACTTC.

Only a few counts were recorded for this clonotype. The gene calls are TRBV12-3 or TRBV12-4 and TRBJ2-5; D gene uncertain. Trimming pared 0 bases from V and 5 bases from J, leaving 7 bases between. The length of the CDR3 is 13 residues. As DNA, the CDR3 is TGTGCCAGCAGTTTAGCTCGGAAGGAGACCCAGTACTTC. It is translated as CASSLARKETQYF.

The genes are TRBV7-7 and TRBJ2-1; 8 nucleotides line up with TRBD1. Germline V gene data show CDR1 as SSHAT and CDR2 as FNYEAQ (reference sequence). The CDR3 contains 15 residues. V lost 5 bases, J lost 0 bases, and 3 bases stayed unmatched. The CDR3 here is CASSVGTGSYNEQFF. The CDR3 DNA reads as TGTGCCAGCAGCGTTGGGACAGGCTCCTACAATGAGCAGTTCTTC.

At least ten counts were recorded for this clonotype. The chain has TRBV20-1 and TRBJ1-1, with D unclear. CDR3 length: 13 residues. V was shortened by 7 bases and J by 1 base, with 13 bases between the two germline ends. The germline V gene encodes CDR1 DFQATT and CDR2 SNEGSKA (reference sequence). The CDR3 protein is CSVAGGKNTEAFF. The CDR3 DNA is TGCAGTGTCGCAGGAGGGAAGAACACTGAAGCTTTCTTT.

This clonotype turned up a few times. The J gene is TRBJ2-5, the V gene TRBV7-8; D gene unclear. CDR3 size: 14 residues. Germline loops: CDR1 SGHVS, CDR2 FQNEAQ. The V end was cut by 5 bases, the J end by 5 bases, with 15 bases between. CDR3 region: CASSPVGLGETQYF. CDR3 coding DNA: TGTGCCAGCAGCCCGGTGGGTTTGGGGGAGACCCAGTACTTC.

Ten or more counts support this clonotype. V usage is TRBV20-1 and J usage is TRBJ1-2; the match to TRBD1 covers 7 bases. Germline V gene sequence: CDR1 DFQATT, CDR2 SNEGSKA (reference sequence). The J segment lost 2 bases and the V segment lost 4 bases, leaving 4 bases of the junction unmatched. The CDR3 length is 13 residues. The CDR3 region is CSAKGQANYGYTF. CDR3 nucleotide sequence: TGCAGTGCTAAAGGACAGGCAAACTATGGCTACACCTTC.

The genes are TRBV7-7 and TRBJ2-1; a possible D gene is TRBD1 (5 bases). Germline V gene sequence: CDR1 SSHAT, CDR2 FNYEAQ (reference sequence). CDR3 size: 14 residues. Trimming took 5 bases from V and 7 from J, leaving 15 bases between them. CDR3: CASSQAGKLNEQFF. The CDR3 nucleotides read TGTGCCAGCAGCCAGGCAGGGAAGTTGAATGAGCAGTTCTTC.

This clonotype was seen ten or more times. The chain joins TRBV7-9 to TRBJ2-7; D not certain. V shed 4 bases and J shed 6 bases, with 13 bases lying between them. The CDR3 is made up of 13 amino acids. The germline V gene encodes CDR1 SEHNR and CDR2 FQNEAQ (reference sequence). The CDR3: CASSYDGPFEQYV. The CDR3 DNA follows: TGTGCCAGCAGCTATGACGGACCCTTCGAGCAGTACGTC.

The table lists this clonotype with many counts. The chain employs TRBV7-2 and TRBJ2-2; a weak D match, TRBD1 (6 bases). V shed 6 bases and J shed 2 bases, with 13 bases lying between them. Germline V lookup: CDR1 SGHTA, CDR2 FQGNSA. CDR3 length: 15 amino acids. The CDR3 loop reads CASRPGQPNTGELFF. CDR3 bases: TGTGCCAGCAGGCCGGGACAACCTAACACCGGGGAGCTGTTTTTT.

The J gene is TRBJ2-7, the V gene TRBV30; a weak D match, TRBD2 (5 bases). V dropped 2 bases and J dropped 0 bases, with 8 bases sitting between them. The CDR3 is 13 residues long. Germline V lookup: CDR1 GTSNPN, CDR2 SVGIG (reference sequence). In DNA form, the CDR3 reads TGTGCCTGGAGTCGGGATACCTCCTACGAGCAGTACTTC. Translated, it gives CAWSRDTSYEQYF.

The chain has TRBV27 and TRBJ2-7; D uncertain. Per germline, CDR1 MNHEY and CDR2 SMNVEV (reference sequence). The CDR3 totals 14 residues. Deletions cut 0 bases from V and 0 bases from J, with 6 bases between. CDR3 in amino acids: CASSLSVDSYEQYF. DNA for the CDR3: TGTGCCAGCAGTTTATCAGTGGACTCCTACGAGCAGTACTTC.